This TCR beta chain was recovered during a study of T cells in Graves' hyperthyroidism and ophthalmopathy (dated by TCRdb to between 2018 and 2021). Concerning the study at large: Peripheral blood was collected at initial diagnosis, before any treatment. To identify distinguishing TCR V-J signatures, a discovery cohort of about 100 patients was used, comprising some 45 with Graves' ophthalmopathy and around 60 with stable Graves' hyperthyroidism. Prospective prediction of ophthalmopathy was tested in an independent validation cohort of approximately 19 hyperthyroidism patients and approximately 17 patients who later progressed to ophthalmopathy. For training and testing, the 100 or so patients in the discovery cohort were randomly divided in a 7:3 ratio. Thyroid tissue and blood T-cell repertoires from roughly six Graves' hyperthyroidism patients were also compared in the study. Following sampling, methimazole starting at 30 mg daily was given to hyperthyroidism patients, and high-dose intravenous methylprednisolone was given to ophthalmopathy patients. The paper describes TCR Vbeta CDR3 sequencing of 135 peripheral blood samples, made up of 40 to 45 ophthalmopathy patients, around 73 hyperthyroidism patients and 17 progressor patients.

The CDR3 goes from the cysteine to the phenylalanine over 14 residues. The read is trimmed to its CDR3 DNA, 42 bases read in frame from base 1. Reading the germline V gene gives CDR1 MNHGY and CDR2 SVAAGI. Trimming costs V 3 bases and J 4 bases, and their ends lie 12 bases apart. Findings and caveats that apply to the study as a whole: Most expanded thyroid clonotypes (frequency above 0.001) were also found in blood, which suggests that blood repertoires may mirror thyroid immune responses. A model built on a 13 V-J signature distinguished ophthalmopathy from stable hyperthyroidism, reaching approximately 89% sensitivity and approximately 81% specificity in cross-validation and 80%/75% in testing. In validation, progression to ophthalmopathy was predicted by the model with about 70% sensitivity and 72% to 80% specificity, a median of approximately 6.5 months before onset. No statistical method was used to fix the sample size in advance, and group allocation was not hidden from the investigators.

In the ophthalmopathy patients, disease was moderately to severely active, with a Clinical Activity Score of 3 or more, a NOSPECS grade of 4 or more, and a duration of less than 3 months. Exclusion was applied to patients with uncontrolled infections, other autoimmune diseases, pregnancy or lactation. Diagnoses relied on clinical symptoms, serum thyroxine and TRAb, thyroid ultrasound and orbital computed tomography. PBMCs were separated from roughly 10 ml of fresh peripheral blood using Ficoll-Paque density gradient centrifugation. Trizol reagent was used to extract total RNA, and RNA quality was then checked on an Agilent 2100 Bioanalyzer. Amplification of TCR beta CDR3 regions was carried out from RNA transcripts. The TCR CDR3 was subjected to a first round of RT-PCR using the HTBI primer set and the Qiagen OneStep RT-PCR kit. Libraries were constructed in a second round of multiplex PCR, after which size selection and purification were carried out. Paired-end sequencing of the libraries was performed with 100 bp reads on an Illumina HiSeq2000. The paper's processing steps were these. SOAPnuke was used to process the raw data, throwing out any read that contained adapters or uncalled bases, had a mean Phred below 15, or lacked an exact constant-primer or identifier match. High-quality paired reads were merged using COPE v1.2.5, and each unique nucleotide sequence was defined as a clonotype. Clonotypes were aligned to IMGT TRBV, TRBD and TRBJ reference segments using MiTCR v1.1. The analysis included only V-J combinations with a frequency above 0.0001, which together covered 99.2% of the repertoires. The TCS score was defined as the ratio of F50 (clonal expansion) to E x V (chaos), calculated using BLOSUM62-based TCRdist between CDR3 peptides within each V-J. Welch's t-statistics and random forest reduced approximately 520 V-J features to around 14, which were used in a naive Bayes classifier (R e1071). TCRdb reanalyzed the raw reads on its own, using fastp at Q25 for trimming and MiXCR for clone calling, and kept in-frame beta chains. Duplicate CDR3 protein sequences are folded into a single record with the most common DNA and genes. None of the V and J calls come from the authors' own analysis; TCRdb made them. This sample is represented by hundreds of thousands of distinct CDR3 sequences; roughly 22% of them were singletons. The leading ten clones occupy under 65% of the sample.

In the case of this clonotype: The specificity of this receptor is unknown. Per-nucleotide qualities are absent, and no much larger clonotype sits a single base away.

This sequence uses TRBV6-9 and TRBJ2-5; the best D guess is TRBD2, with 6 bases matching. The TCR comes from a man aged 25 to 40 with Graves' ophthalmopathy. The source material was blood. The nucleotide sequence reads TGTGCCAGCAGTTACAGGGCGGGGAGAGAGACCCAGTACTTC. Its protein is CASSYRAGRETQYF.